This TCR beta chain was retrieved from a study of blood T cell repertoires in COVID-19. Study context: Spain, Italy and the United States supplied samples that represented acute and convalescent COVID-19. From T cells, B-cell-depleted T cells, or PBMCs came the material, which was cDNA or gDNA.

The CDR3 is 14 amino acids. The germline gives CDR1 MDHEN, CDR2 SYDVKM. V gave up 2 bases and J gave up 2 bases; unmatched junction bases: 0. Per the original methods: Scientists estimated how many nucleated cells there were by amplifying reference gene primers. The table came from immunoSEQ multiplex PCR; TCRdb's copy has only in-frame clones and leaves some out. V, J and clone size are those of that table, while D and trimming were read from the DNA. In the table there are about 400,000 clones, roughly 86% of which are singletons. The TCR originated in a human donor in a cohort sampled during active COVID-19. The chain couples TRBV28 to TRBJ1-5; TRBD1 matches at 7 bases. The sequenced sample consisted of peripheral blood. The CDR3 sequence is CASSLGQGNQPQHF. The CDR3 DNA sequence: TGTGCCAGCAGTTTAGGACAGGGCAATCAGCCCCAGCATTTT.